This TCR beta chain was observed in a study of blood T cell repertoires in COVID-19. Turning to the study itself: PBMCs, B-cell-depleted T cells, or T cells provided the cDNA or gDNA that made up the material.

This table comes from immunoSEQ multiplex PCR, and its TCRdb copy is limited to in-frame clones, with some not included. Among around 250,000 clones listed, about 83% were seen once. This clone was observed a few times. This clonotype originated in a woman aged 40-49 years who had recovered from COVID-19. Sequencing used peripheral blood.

The CDR3 DNA reads as TGTGCCAGCAGAACAGGGATATTCGCCGAGACCCAGTACTTC. Translating gives CASRTGIFAETQYF. V is TRBV2 and J is TRBJ2-5, with D possibly being TRBD1 (6 bases). Germline CDR1 SNHLY, CDR2 FYNNEI. The CDR3 extends over 14 amino acids. Trimming took 6 bases from V and 5 from J, leaving 16 bases between them.